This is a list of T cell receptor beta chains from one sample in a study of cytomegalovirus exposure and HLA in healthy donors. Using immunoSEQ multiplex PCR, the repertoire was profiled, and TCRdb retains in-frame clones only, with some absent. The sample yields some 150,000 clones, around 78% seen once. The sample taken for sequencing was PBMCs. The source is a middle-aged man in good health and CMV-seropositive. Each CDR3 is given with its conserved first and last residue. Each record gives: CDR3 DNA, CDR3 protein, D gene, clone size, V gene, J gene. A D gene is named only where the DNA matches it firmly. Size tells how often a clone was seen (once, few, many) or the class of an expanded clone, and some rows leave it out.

CDR3 DNA: TGCAGCGCAACGGATGCGCAGGGGGGTGAAAAACTGTTTTTT; CDR3 protein: CSATDAQGGEKLFF; D gene: TRBD1; clone size: -; V gene: TRBV29-1; J gene: TRBJ1-4
CDR3 DNA: TGCGCCAGCAGCTCCCTTACTAGCGGGGCCCTCAATGAGCAGTTCTTC; CDR3 protein: CASSSLTSGALNEQFF; D gene: TRBD2; clone size: -; V gene: TRBV5-1; J gene: TRBJ2-1
CDR3 DNA: TGTGCCTGGGAGGTAGCGGGAGTTTGGGATACGCAGTATTTT; CDR3 protein: CAWEVAGVWDTQYF; D gene: TRBD2; clone size: -; V gene: TRBV30; J gene: TRBJ2-3
CDR3 DNA: TGTTCCAGCAGCCAGACCTCCCCCGGGTCAGCACCCTACGAGCAGTACTTC; CDR3 protein: CSSSQTSPGSAPYEQYF; D gene: -; clone size: -; V gene: TRBV7-9; J gene: TRBJ2-7
CDR3 DNA: TGTGCCTGGAGTAGGACAGGGGGTCAAGAGACCCAGTACTTC; CDR3 protein: CAWSRTGGQETQYF; D gene: TRBD1; clone size: -; V gene: TRBV30; J gene: TRBJ2-5
CDR3 DNA: TGTGCCAGCAGTTCCGACAGGGGGCGGGATGGCTATGGCTACACCTTC; CDR3 protein: CASSSDRGRDGYGYTF; D gene: TRBD1; clone size: -; V gene: TRBV6-5; J gene: TRBJ1-2
CDR3 DNA: TGTGCCAGCAGCCAAGTAGCGGGAGGGCCAGGTGAGCAGTTCTTC; CDR3 protein: CASSQVAGGPGEQFF; D gene: TRBD2; clone size: -; V gene: TRBV14; J gene: TRBJ2-1
CDR3 DNA: TGTGCCAGCAGTTACTCGGGGCAGGGGAGCTATGGCTACACCTTC; CDR3 protein: CASSYSGQGSYGYTF; D gene: -; clone size: -; V gene: TRBV6-5; J gene: TRBJ1-2
CDR3 DNA: TGTGCCACTAGAACTAGCGGCACCTCCTACGAGCAGTACTTC; CDR3 protein: CATRTSGTSYEQYF; D gene: TRBD2; clone size: -; V gene: TRBV2; J gene: TRBJ2-7
CDR3 DNA: TGTGCCAGCAGCTTATTTGGTGGCAGGGGCACAGATACGCAGTATTTT; CDR3 protein: CASSLFGGRGTDTQYF; D gene: -; clone size: -; V gene: TRBV7-9; J gene: TRBJ2-3
CDR3 DNA: TGCGCCAGCAGCTTGGCGAGTGGGGCTAGCGGGGGCACAGATACGCAGTATTTT; CDR3 protein: CASSLASGASGGTDTQYF; D gene: TRBD2; clone size: once; V gene: TRBV5-1; J gene: TRBJ2-3
CDR3 DNA: TGTGCCAGCAGTTTAGGGGGCTCGGACACTGAAGCTTTCTTT; CDR3 protein: CASSLGGSDTEAFF; D gene: -; clone size: -; V gene: TRBV27; J gene: TRBJ1-1
CDR3 DNA: TGTGCCTGGAGTGTTTCCGGGACAGGGGCCTACGAGCAGTACTTC; CDR3 protein: CAWSVSGTGAYEQYF; D gene: TRBD1; clone size: few; V gene: TRBV30; J gene: TRBJ2-7
CDR3 DNA: TGTGCCAGCTCACCGGAAACTAGCGGGACGTCCTACGAGCAGTACTTC; CDR3 protein: CASSPETSGTSYEQYF; D gene: TRBD2; clone size: few; V gene: TRBV18; J gene: TRBJ2-7
CDR3 DNA: TGCGCCAGCAGCCATGACAGTAACACTGAAGCTTTCTTT; CDR3 protein: CASSHDSNTEAFF; D gene: -; clone size: -; V gene: TRBV5-1; J gene: TRBJ1-1
CDR3 DNA: TGTGCCATCAGTGCCGGGGGGCCCACCTCTGGAAACACCATATATTTT; CDR3 protein: CAISAGGPTSGNTIYF; D gene: -; clone size: -; V gene: TRBV10-3; J gene: TRBJ1-3
CDR3 DNA: TGTGCCAGCAGTGACTCTACGGCTAGCGGACACTACGAGCAGTACTTC; CDR3 protein: CASSDSTASGHYEQYF; D gene: TRBD2; clone size: once; V gene: TRBV6-4; J gene: TRBJ2-7
CDR3 DNA: TGTGCCAGCAGCTCAGGACAGGACGTCACTGAAGCTTTCTTT; CDR3 protein: CASSSGQDVTEAFF; D gene: TRBD1; clone size: -; V gene: TRBV7-2; J gene: TRBJ1-1
CDR3 DNA: TGTGCCAGCAGTCTAAAGGGGCTGGACAGGGGAGGCAATCAGCCCCAGCATTTT; CDR3 protein: CASSLKGLDRGGNQPQHF; D gene: TRBD1; clone size: -; V gene: TRBV27; J gene: TRBJ1-5
CDR3 DNA: TGTGCCAGCAGTTACTCGAGACAGGGGTCGAGTGGCTACACCTTC; CDR3 protein: CASSYSRQGSSGYTF; D gene: TRBD1; clone size: -; V gene: TRBV6-5; J gene: TRBJ1-2
CDR3 DNA: TGCGCCAGCAGCCAGTTACTAGCGGGGGCCTACGAGCAGTACTTC; CDR3 protein: CASSQLLAGAYEQYF; D gene: TRBD2; clone size: -; V gene: TRBV4-1; J gene: TRBJ2-7
CDR3 DNA: TGTGCCACCAGCAGAGAGCCGGGGGGTGGGTGGGGATACAATGAGCAGTTCTTC; CDR3 protein: CATSREPGGGWGYNEQFF; D gene: TRBD2; clone size: -; V gene: TRBV15; J gene: TRBJ2-1
CDR3 DNA: TGTGCCAGTAGTATAATGCTAGCGGGAGGGATCTACGAGCAGTACTTC; CDR3 protein: CASSIMLAGGIYEQYF; D gene: TRBD2; clone size: -; V gene: TRBV19; J gene: TRBJ2-7
CDR3 DNA: TGTGCCATCAGTGAGGGCACTCGAGGGAACACTGAAGCTTTCTTT; CDR3 protein: CAISEGTRGNTEAFF; D gene: -; clone size: few; V gene: TRBV10-3; J gene: TRBJ1-1
CDR3 DNA: TGTGCCTGGGGACAGGCCTTCCCCAATGATGAGCAGTTCTTC; CDR3 protein: CAWGQAFPNDEQFF; D gene: TRBD1; clone size: -; V gene: TRBV30; J gene: TRBJ2-1
CDR3 DNA: TGTGCCAGCAGTGACTCCCGACAACTCAATGAGCAGTTCTTC; CDR3 protein: CASSDSRQLNEQFF; D gene: -; clone size: few; V gene: TRBV6-4; J gene: TRBJ2-1
CDR3 DNA: TGTGCCACCAGCAGGGGAACAGGGAGCACTGAAGCTTTCTTT; CDR3 protein: CATSRGTGSTEAFF; D gene: -; clone size: -; V gene: TRBV15; J gene: TRBJ1-1
CDR3 DNA: TGTGCCAGCAGTTTGATCGGGAGCGAGCAGTTCTTC; CDR3 protein: CASSLIGSEQFF; D gene: -; clone size: -; V gene: TRBV5-6; J gene: TRBJ2-1
CDR3 DNA: TGCGCCAGCAGTGAGTCGGCGGCAGCCCTGGAGGAGCAGTACTTC; CDR3 protein: CASSESAAALEEQYF; D gene: -; clone size: once; V gene: TRBV10-1; J gene: TRBJ2-7
CDR3 DNA: TGTGCCAGCAGCTTATCTGGTGGACGGGAAGAGTACTTC; CDR3 protein: CASSLSGGREEYF; D gene: -; clone size: -; V gene: TRBV5-4; J gene: TRBJ2-7
CDR3 DNA: TGTGCCAGCAGCCCCATCCGGACAGGTCCAACGTCCTACGAGCAGTACTTC; CDR3 protein: CASSPIRTGPTSYEQYF; D gene: TRBD1; clone size: -; V gene: TRBV7-2; J gene: TRBJ2-7
CDR3 DNA: TGTGCCAGCAGCGCGTGGGACTACAGCTCCTACAATGAGCAGTTCTTC; CDR3 protein: CASSAWDYSSYNEQFF; D gene: TRBD2; clone size: -; V gene: TRBV11-1; J gene: TRBJ2-1
CDR3 DNA: TGTGCCAGCTCGTCTCAGGGGAATGCTGCTGGCTACACCTTC; CDR3 protein: CASSSQGNAAGYTF; D gene: -; clone size: once; V gene: TRBV18; J gene: TRBJ1-2
CDR3 DNA: TGTGCCAGCAGCTTGGGGCCAGCTAACAATGAGCAGTTCTTC; CDR3 protein: CASSLGPANNEQFF; D gene: -; clone size: -; V gene: TRBV7-9; J gene: TRBJ2-1
CDR3 DNA: TGTGCCAGCAGTGTGTACTACGAGCAGTACTTC; CDR3 protein: CASSVYYEQYF; D gene: -; clone size: -; V gene: TRBV25-1; J gene: TRBJ2-7
CDR3 DNA: TGTGCCAGCTCACCACCGCTAGCGGGAGGGGCAGATACGCAGTATTTT; CDR3 protein: CASSPPLAGGADTQYF; D gene: TRBD2; clone size: -; V gene: TRBV18; J gene: TRBJ2-3
CDR3 DNA: TGTGCCAGCAGCAGGCCTACTACCTACGAGCAGTACTTC; CDR3 protein: CASSRPTTYEQYF; D gene: -; clone size: -; V gene: TRBV21-1; J gene: TRBJ2-7
CDR3 DNA: TGCGCCAGCAGCCAAGAGGGGACAGTTTACAATGAGCAGTTCTTC; CDR3 protein: CASSQEGTVYNEQFF; D gene: TRBD1; clone size: -; V gene: TRBV4-3; J gene: TRBJ2-1
CDR3 DNA: TGTGCCAGCAGTTCCCCGGGACAACCGAACACTGAAGCTTTCTTT; CDR3 protein: CASSSPGQPNTEAFF; D gene: -; clone size: -; V gene: TRBV6-5; J gene: TRBJ1-1
CDR3 DNA: TGTGCCAGCAGCCCCCCACCGACAGGGGTCGAGCAGTACTTC; CDR3 protein: CASSPPPTGVEQYF; D gene: TRBD1; clone size: -; V gene: TRBV11-2; J gene: TRBJ2-7
CDR3 DNA: TGTGCCTGGAGTCCGACAGGGGCGGGTGAAAAACTGTTTTTT; CDR3 protein: CAWSPTGAGEKLFF; D gene: TRBD1; clone size: -; V gene: TRBV30; J gene: TRBJ1-4
CDR3 DNA: TGTGCCAGCAGTTCCCCAGGGGCTCCGAATGAAAAACTGTTTTTT; CDR3 protein: CASSSPGAPNEKLFF; D gene: -; clone size: -; V gene: TRBV6-5; J gene: TRBJ1-4
CDR3 DNA: TGTGCCCACACAGGGCTCATGAACACTGAAGCTTTCTTT; CDR3 protein: CAHTGLMNTEAFF; D gene: -; clone size: -; V gene: TRBV30; J gene: TRBJ1-1
CDR3 DNA: TGTGCCAGCAGGGACCTCAGGGTCTCTGGGGCCAACGTCCTGACTTTC; CDR3 protein: CASRDLRVSGANVLTF; D gene: -; clone size: -; V gene: TRBV28; J gene: TRBJ2-6
CDR3 DNA: TGCGCCAGCAGCTCACTAGCGGGAGATGAGCAGTTCTTC; CDR3 protein: CASSSLAGDEQFF; D gene: TRBD2; clone size: -; V gene: TRBV5-1; J gene: TRBJ2-1
CDR3 DNA: TGTGCCAGCAGTATGGACGGGAGCTCCTACAATGAGCAGTTCTTC; CDR3 protein: CASSMDGSSYNEQFF; D gene: -; clone size: -; V gene: TRBV6-5; J gene: TRBJ2-1
CDR3 DNA: TGTGCCAGCAGGAGGGACAGGGGGGCAACTAATGAAAAACTGTTTTTT; CDR3 protein: CASRRDRGATNEKLFF; D gene: TRBD1; clone size: -; V gene: TRBV7-8; J gene: TRBJ1-4